Below, 25 T cell receptor beta chains from the same sample are listed, as sequenced in a study of vaccination effects on CD4 cells after COVID-19. Repertoires were generated with immunoSEQ multiplex PCR, while TCRdb's copy carries only in-frame clones and drops some. The top ten clones hold about 17% of a sample with roughly 25,000 clones, roughly two thirds of them seen once. No antigens are known for them. Using viral peptide pools, the ViraFEST assay grew out antigen-specific CD4+ T cells prior to sequencing. CD4+ T cell isolation took place after approximately 11 days of culture. The person had PCR-confirmed SARS-CoV-2 infection between March and December 2020. The input for sequencing was CD4+ T cells from PBMCs cultured with SARS-CoV-2 spike peptides, taken before COVID-19 vaccination. Receptors were obtained from a human donor who had a prior SARS-CoV-2 infection.

The rearrangement joins TRBV5-1 to TRBJ1-4; 8 bases are a match to TRBD1. The germline CDR1 and CDR2 sequences are SGHRS and YFSETQ. The CDR3 has 16 residues. V lost 4 bases, J lost 10 bases, and 15 bases stayed unmatched. The CDR3 sequence is CASSPGQGLGGGKLFF. Written as DNA, the CDR3 is TGCGCCAGCAGCCCCGGACAGGGTTTGGGGGGTGGAAAACTGTTTTTT.

V is TRBV5-6 and J is TRBJ1-5, with D uncertain. This CDR3 has 17 amino acids. Trimming cost V 3 bases and J 4 bases, with 20 bases left between them. From germline, CDR1 is SGHDT and CDR2 YYEEEE. The CDR3 DNA sequence: TGTGCCAGCAGCTCAGCCGGGAGGGAAAAGTATAATCAGCCCCAGCATTTT. This codes for CASSSAGREKYNQPQHF.

In its sample, this clone was seen a few times. The V and J genes are TRBV6-1 and TRBJ2-1, with D hard to call. CDR1 is MNHNS and CDR2 is SASEGT in the germline V gene. V lost 3 bases to trimming and J lost 12 bases, with 12 bases between them. CDR3 length: 12 amino acids. CDR3 sequence (DNA): TGTGCCAGCAGTGAGGTTTCCCCAGGGCAGTTCTTC. Protein sequence: CASSEVSPGQFF.

This rearrangement joins TRBV5-6 to TRBJ2-1, with 13 bases matching TRBD2. Germline CDR1 and CDR2: SGHDT and YYEEEE. The J segment lost 7 bases and the V segment lost 0 bases, leaving 10 bases of the junction unmatched. The CDR3 covers 18 residues. CDR3 sequence (DNA): TGTGCCAGCAGCTTGGTTGGACTAGCGGGAGATCGTCTAAATGAGCAGTTCTTC. Translation: CASSLVGLAGDRLNEQFF.

This clone was seen a few times. The chain links TRBV6-5 to TRBJ1-2, with no clear D. CDR1 and CDR2 (germline): MNHEY, SVGAGI. The CDR3 runs 15 residues. Trimming took 2 bases from V and 7 from J, leaving 17 bases between them. Here the CDR3 reads CASSYAVGIPLGYTF. The CDR3 DNA follows: TGTGCCAGCAGTTACGCCGTAGGAATCCCTCTTGGCTACACCTTC.

This chain links TRBV25-1 with TRBJ1-5, with D uncertain. The CDR3 spans 13 residues. Trimming pared 2 bases from V and 6 bases from J, leaving 8 bases between. The germline V gene has CDR1 MGHDK and CDR2 SYGVNS. CDR3: CASSEVRGQPQHF. CDR3 DNA sequence: TGTGCCAGCAGTGAAGTACGGGGTCAGCCCCAGCATTTT. The full variable domain, in which reference TRBV25-1 and TRBJ1-5 provide the parts outside the CDR3, is EADIYQTPRYLVIGTGKKITLECSQTMGHDKMYWYQQDPGMELHLIHYSYGVNSTEKGDLSSESTVSRIRTEHFPLTLESARPSHTSQYLCASSEVRGQPQHFGDGTRLSIL.

This chain links TRBV11-2 with TRBJ2-3, with a possible D match to TRBD2 (6 bases). CDR1 and CDR2 (germline): SGHAT, FQNNGV. Trimming removed 5 bases at V and 5 bases at J, with 14 bases between. The CDR3 loop spans 14 amino acids. CDR3 sequence reads: CASSPGQEGDTQYF. The CDR3 bases are TGTGCCAGCAGCCCCGGGCAGGAGGGAGATACGCAGTATTTT.

This clone has just a few counts. This chain connects TRBV9 to TRBJ2-2, with D uncertain. Germline V gene sequence: CDR1 SGDLS, CDR2 YYNGEE. Trimming took off 3 bases at V and 5 bases at J, with 11 bases between the two ends. The CDR3 length is 14 residues. DNA for the CDR3: TGTGCCAGCAGCGGTTGGGTAGGGACCGGGGAGCTGTTTTTT. This sequence encodes CASSGWVGTGELFF.

The chain employs TRBV5-8 and TRBJ2-1, with 15 bases identical to TRBD2. The length of the CDR3 is 18 residues. J lost 8 bases, V lost 4 bases, and 13 bases had no gene match. Germline values: CDR1 SGHTS, CDR2 YDEGEE. The CDR3 coding sequence is TGTGCCAGCAGCCCGGGACTAGCGGGGGGTGCTTCGCGGGATGAGCAGTTCTTC. This translates into CASSPGLAGGASRDEQFF.

The genes are TRBV5-1 and TRBJ2-1; tentatively, D is TRBD2 (6 bases). The CDR3 sequence is 15 residues long. Trimming pared 0 bases from V and 3 bases from J, leaving 10 bases between. Germline CDR1 reads SGHRS; CDR2 reads YFSETQ. CDR3 loop: CASSLVAGSYNEQFF. CDR3 bases: TGCGCCAGCAGCTTGGTGGCGGGAAGCTACAATGAGCAGTTCTTC.

The chain uses TRBV30 and TRBJ1-6; D is uncertain. There are 17 residues in the CDR3. CDR1 and CDR2 from the germline V gene are GTSNPN and SVGIG (reference sequence). V was trimmed by 0 bases and J by 0 bases, leaving 12 bases between them. The CDR3 here is CAWSVGRTSSYNSPLHF. CDR3 DNA: TGTGCCTGGAGTGTTGGTCGGACGAGCTCCTATAATTCACCCCTCCACTTT.

This clone was recorded a few times. V and J are TRBV27 and TRBJ2-2; 9 nucleotides match TRBD2. V dropped 6 bases and J dropped 4; count of bases not matched to a gene: 9. The CDR3 covers 16 residues. The germline gives CDR1 MNHEY, CDR2 SMNVEV (reference sequence). The CDR3 DNA sequence: TGTGCCAGCAGGATTAGCGGGAGTCGTATCACCGGGGAGCTGTTTTTT. Translated, it gives CASRISGSRITGELFF.

Only a few counts were recorded for this clone. The chain is built from TRBV27 and TRBJ1-3, with TRBD1 matching over 8 bases. CDR1 is MNHEY and CDR2 is SMNVEV in the germline V gene (reference sequence). V lost 5 bases and J lost 4; bases outside the gene matches: 10. This CDR3 region has 16 residues. The chain's CDR3 is CASSPGQGVGGNTIYF. CDR3 nucleotide sequence: TGTGCCAGCAGTCCCGGACAGGGTGTAGGAGGAAACACCATATATTTT.

The chain combines TRBV3-1 (or the pseudogene TRBV3-2) with TRBJ1-4, with 10 bases identical to TRBD1. CDR3 length equals 20 residues. Germline CDR1 and CDR2: LGHDT and YNNKEL (reference sequence). The J segment lost 6 bases and the V segment lost 1 base, leaving 17 bases of the junction unmatched. The CDR3 spells CASSQVPGRQGADFYEKLFF. The CDR3 DNA is TGTGCCAGCAGCCAAGTACCGGGGCGACAGGGGGCTGATTTTTATGAAAAACTGTTTTTT.

This clone was observed a handful of times. The chain joins TRBV3-1 (or the pseudogene TRBV3-2) to TRBJ2-1; tentatively, D is TRBD2 (5 bases). This CDR3 contains 15 residues. V dropped 2 bases and J dropped 5 bases, with 13 bases sitting between them. Germline V gene sequence: CDR1 LGHDT, CDR2 YNNKEL (reference sequence). CDR3 sequence reads: CASSQPGNSHNEQFF. The CDR3 DNA is TGTGCCAGCAGCCAACCCGGGAATTCCCACAATGAGCAGTTCTTC.

The V and J genes are TRBV11-3 and TRBJ2-5, with TRBD2 identical over 12 bases. The CDR3 runs 15 residues. Germline lookup yields CDR1 SGHNT and CDR2 YENEEA. The V segment lost 6 bases and the J segment 5 bases; nucleotides outside the gene matches: 7. The CDR3 nucleotides read TGTGCCAGCAGTTCCGGACTAGCGGGATTGGAGACCCAGTACTTC. Translating gives CASSSGLAGLETQYF.

This clone came up a few times. V is TRBV10-1 and J is TRBJ2-3; D assignment may be TRBD1 or TRBD2 (5 bases each). In germline, CDR1 is WNHNN, CDR2 SYGVQD (reference sequence). Trimming stripped 0 bases from V and 0 bases from J, with 10 bases between. The CDR3 extends over 16 amino acids. The CDR3 bases are TGCGCCAGCAGTGAGTCGGGGCGGACTAGCACAGATACGCAGTATTTT. Its protein is CASSESGRTSTDTQYF.

The rearrangement joins TRBV27 to TRBJ1-4, with TRBD1 as a possible D gene (5 bases). This CDR3 has 15 residues. The germline V gene has CDR1 MNHEY and CDR2 SMNVEV (reference sequence). Trimming took 5 bases from V and 5 from J, leaving 15 bases between them. The CDR3 is CASSRLGVGNEKLFF. Written as DNA, the CDR3 is TGTGCCAGCAGTCGACTAGGGGTTGGGAATGAAAAACTGTTTTTT.

This chain connects TRBV5-5 to TRBJ2-5; 7 bases match TRBD2. Trimming removed 4 bases from V and 0 bases from J; junction bases left unmatched: 6. Germline assignment: CDR1 SGHKS and CDR2 YYEKEE (reference sequence). The CDR3 sequence is 15 residues long. CDR3 residues: CASSPSGVYQETQYF. The CDR3 bases are TGTGCCAGCAGCCCTAGCGGAGTGTACCAAGAGACCCAGTACTTC. The whole variable domain, filled in from reference TRBV5-5 and TRBJ2-5, reads DAGVTQSPTHLIKTRGQQVTLRCSPISGHKSVSWYQQVLGQGPQFIFQYYEKEERGRGNFPDRFSARQFPNYSSELNVNALLLGDSALYLCASSPSGVYQETQYFGPGTRLLVL.

J is TRBJ2-7 and V is TRBV5-5, with 11 bases matching TRBD2. The V segment lost 0 bases and the J segment 1 base; nucleotides outside the gene matches: 3. Per the germline V gene, CDR1 is SGHKS and CDR2 is YYEKEE (reference sequence). The CDR3 contains 16 residues. CDR3 protein: CASSLVAGGTSYEQYF. In DNA, the CDR3 is TGTGCCAGCAGCTTGGTAGCGGGAGGGACTTCCTACGAGCAGTACTTC. Variable domain in full (rest from reference TRBV5-5 and TRBJ2-7): DAGVTQSPTHLIKTRGQQVTLRCSPISGHKSVSWYQQVLGQGPQFIFQYYEKEERGRGNFPDRFSARQFPNYSSELNVNALLLGDSALYLCASSLVAGGTSYEQYFGPGTRLTVT.

The genes are TRBV11-2 and TRBJ2-1, with TRBD2 matching over 7 bases. Germline CDR1 SGHAT, CDR2 FQNNGV. This CDR3 is built from 15 residues. V lost 2 bases to trimming and J lost 4 bases; unmatched junction nucleotides: 5. CDR3 bases: TGTGCCAGCAGCTTATTACTAGCGCGTTACAATGAGCAGTTCTTC. Encoded protein: CASSLLLARYNEQFF.

CDR3 amino acids: CASSIRDRGGTYGYTF. CDR3 in DNA: TGTGCCAGTAGTATCCGGGACAGGGGCGGGACGTATGGCTACACCTTC. The chain couples TRBV19 to TRBJ1-2, with 10 bases that match TRBD1. From germline, CDR1 is LNHDA and CDR2 SQIVND (reference sequence). The CDR3 is 16 residues long. V lost 3 bases and J lost 5; bases outside the gene matches: 9.

This rearrangement joins TRBV2 to TRBJ2-2; D is perhaps TRBD1 (6 bases). This CDR3 contains 14 residues. V lost 4 bases and J lost 4, with 10 bases in between. Germline lookup yields CDR1 SNHLY and CDR2 FYNNEI. The CDR3 is CASSVVRGTGELFF. CDR3 DNA: TGTGCCAGCAGTGTAGTCAGGGGCACCGGGGAGCTGTTTTTT.

V gene TRBV9 combines with J gene TRBJ2-5; 7 bases are a match to TRBD2. Per germline, CDR1 SGDLS and CDR2 YYNGEE. V gave up 2 bases and J gave up 4 bases; unmatched junction bases: 8. This CDR3 comprises 15 residues. The CDR3 sequence is CASSVGGGSAETQYF. CDR3 DNA sequence: TGTGCCAGCAGCGTTGGCGGCGGGAGTGCAGAGACCCAGTACTTC.

The V and J genes are TRBV3-1 (or the pseudogene TRBV3-2) and TRBJ2-5; no clear D. CDR3 size: 11 residues. Between the trimmed V and J ends, which lost 2 bases and 2 bases, there was a span of 0 bases. Germline assignment: CDR1 LGHDT and CDR2 YNNKEL (reference sequence). In nucleotides, the CDR3 is TGTGCCAGCAGCCAACAAGAGACCCAGTACTTC. It translates to CASSQQETQYF.